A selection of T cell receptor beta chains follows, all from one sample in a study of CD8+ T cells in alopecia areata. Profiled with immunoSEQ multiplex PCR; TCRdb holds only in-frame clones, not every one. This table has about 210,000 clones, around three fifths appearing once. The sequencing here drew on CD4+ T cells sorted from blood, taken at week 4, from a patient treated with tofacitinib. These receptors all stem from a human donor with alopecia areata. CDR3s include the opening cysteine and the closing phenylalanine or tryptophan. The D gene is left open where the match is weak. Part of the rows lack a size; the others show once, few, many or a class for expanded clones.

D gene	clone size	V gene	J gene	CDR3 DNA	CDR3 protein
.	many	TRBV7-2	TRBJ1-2	TGTGCCAGCAGCTCCCCAGGGGCGCCGAGTGGCTACACCTTC	CASSSPGAPSGYTF
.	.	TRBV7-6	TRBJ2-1	TGTGCCAGCAGCTTAGTCAGGACCGAGCAGTTCTTC	CASSLVRTEQFF
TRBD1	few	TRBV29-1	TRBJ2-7	TGCAGCGTGAGGGGCCGGGACAGCTCCTACGAGCAGTACTTC	CSVRGRDSSYEQYF
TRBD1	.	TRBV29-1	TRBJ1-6	TGCAGCGTTGGGGACAGCTATAATTCACCCCTCCACTTT	CSVGDSYNSPLHF
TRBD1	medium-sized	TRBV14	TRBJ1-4	TGTGCCAGCAGAGGGACAGGGGGCGGTGAAAAACTGTTTTTT	CASRGTGGGEKLFF
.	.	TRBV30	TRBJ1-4	TGTGCCTGGTCGGACCTCCCGGGTGAAAAACTGTTTTTT	CAWSDLPGEKLFF
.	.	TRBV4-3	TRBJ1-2	TGCGCCAGCAGCCAAGAAGGGCGTTATGGCTACACCTTC	CASSQEGRYGYTF
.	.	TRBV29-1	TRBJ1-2	TGCAGCGCCCACGGGGACTATGGCTACACCTTC	CSAHGDYGYTF
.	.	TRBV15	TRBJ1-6	TGTGCCACCAGCGGAACCGGATTTAAGACACCCCTCCACTTT	CATSGTGFKTPLHF
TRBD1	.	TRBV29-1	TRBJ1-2	TGCAGCGTTGACGGGACAGTTTATGGCTACACCTTC	CSVDGTVYGYTF
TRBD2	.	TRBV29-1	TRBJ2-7	TGCAGCGGTGCCGGCCCGGGGAGGGACGAGCAGTACTTC	CSGAGPGRDEQYF
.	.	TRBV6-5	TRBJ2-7	TGTGCCAGCAGGACGTGGACCGACTCCTACGAGCAGTACTTC	CASRTWTDSYEQYF
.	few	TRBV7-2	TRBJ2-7	TGTGCCAGCAGCTTTGGGGGGGGCATGGAGCAGTACTTC	CASSFGGGMEQYF
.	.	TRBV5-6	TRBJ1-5	TGTGCCAGCAGCTTGGGAGGGCCCAATCAGCCCCAGCATTTT	CASSLGGPNQPQHF
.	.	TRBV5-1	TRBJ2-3	TGCGCCAGCAGCAGACAGGTTCTGGGCACAGATACGCAGTATTTT	CASSRQVLGTDTQYF
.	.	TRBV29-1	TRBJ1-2	TGCAGCGTTGACAGGCTCGGGGTTGGGGGCTACACCTTC	CSVDRLGVGGYTF
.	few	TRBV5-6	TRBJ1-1	TGTGCCAGCAGCCTCGGTGGACATCTTGAAGCTTTCTTT	CASSLGGHLEAFF
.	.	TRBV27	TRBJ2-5	TGTGCCAGCAGTCCTGACATGGATTGGAGGGAGACCCAGTACTTC	CASSPDMDWRETQYF
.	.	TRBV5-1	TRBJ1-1	TGCGCCAGCAGCTTGGACCTCCGAGAAGCTTTCTTT	CASSLDLREAFF
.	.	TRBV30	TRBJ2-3	TGTGCCTGGAGTGTAAGACGGAGCACAGATACGCAGTATTTT	CAWSVRRSTDTQYF
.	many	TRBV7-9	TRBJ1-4	TGTGCCAGCAGCTTAGCGTCGATCGATGAAAAACTGTTTTTT	CASSLASIDEKLFF
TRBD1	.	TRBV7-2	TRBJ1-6	TGTGCCAGCAGCTTAGAGTGGGACAGAAATTCACCCCTCCACTTT	CASSLEWDRNSPLHF
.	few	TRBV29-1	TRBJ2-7	TGCAGCGTGGGTGGCAGGAAAGCCCACGAGCAGTACTTC	CSVGGRKAHEQYF
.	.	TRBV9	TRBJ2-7	TGTGCCAGCAGCCCCTCCGTTGGGGACGAGCAGTACTTC	CASSPSVGDEQYF